These 27 T cell receptor beta chains originate from one sample sequenced in a study of blood T cell repertoires in COVID-19. TCRdb's table, derived via immunoSEQ multiplex PCR, lists solely in-frame clones and lacks some. The data hold around 280,000 clones, with roughly 87% observed a single time. The sample comprised PBMCs or T cells enriched from blood (not recorded which). All receptors derive from a woman aged 40 to 50 who had recovered from COVID-19.

The chain links TRBV5-6 to TRBJ2-7; weak D call: TRBD1 (5 bases). Germline CDR1 reads SGHDT; CDR2 reads YYEEEE. V lost 4 bases to trimming and J lost 0 bases, with 17 bases between them. This CDR3 comprises 16 residues. The CDR3 DNA reads TGTGCCAGCAGCCGACTGGGAAGGGGTGACTCCTACGAGCAGTACTTC. This sequence encodes CASSRLGRGDSYEQYF.

In its sample, this clone was seen once. V and J are TRBV6-1 and TRBJ2-5, with 9 bases matching TRBD1. The CDR3 loop spans 16 amino acids. V lost 1 base, J lost 5 bases, and 8 bases stayed unmatched. Germline CDR1 MNHNS, CDR2 SASEGT. The CDR3 spells CASSEGWDRVEETQYF. CDR3 sequence (DNA): TGTGCCAGCAGTGAAGGGTGGGACAGGGTAGAGGAGACCCAGTACTTC.

The chain combines TRBV15 with TRBJ2-7; D gene uncertain. The CDR3 is 13 residues long. Deletions cut 0 bases from V and 4 bases from J, with 7 bases between. The germline V gene encodes CDR1 LNHNV and CDR2 YYDKDF (reference sequence). CDR3 DNA sequence: TGTGCCACCAGCAGAGATCTCGGGTACGAGCAGTACTTC. The encoded protein is CATSRDLGYEQYF.

The rearrangement links TRBV28 to TRBJ2-1; maybe TRBD2 (7 bases). Trimming removed 5 bases from V and 4 bases from J, with 21 bases in between. This CDR3 is built from 17 residues. The germline CDR1 and CDR2 sequences are MDHEN and SYDVKM. This chain's CDR3 is CASSGTYAGVFYNEQFF. The CDR3 nucleotides are TGTGCCAGCAGTGGGACATACGCGGGAGTTTTTTACAATGAGCAGTTCTTC.

The V gene is TRBV11-2, the J gene TRBJ1-3; D call uncertain. CDR3 length equals 15 residues. Per the germline V gene, CDR1 is SGHAT and CDR2 is FQNNGV. V lost 5 bases and J 0 bases, leaving 11 bases between the germline ends. The CDR3 bases are TGTGCCAGCAGCCCTGGAGCTCGCTCTGGAAACACCATATATTTT. It codes for CASSPGARSGNTIYF.

The chain employs TRBV9 and TRBJ2-6, with 14 bases identical to TRBD2. Per germline, CDR1 SGDLS and CDR2 YYNGEE. V lost 4 bases, J lost 1 base, and 7 bases stayed unmatched. This CDR3 region has 19 residues. CDR3 in amino acids: CASSLTSGRAGSGANVLTF. The CDR3, as DNA: TGTGCCAGCAGCCTGACTAGCGGGAGGGCCGGTTCTGGGGCCAACGTCCTGACTTTC. Based on the CDR3 plus reference TRBV9 and TRBJ2-6, the full variable domain is DSGVTQTPKHLITATGQRVTLRCSPRSGDLSVYWYQQSLDQGLQFLIQYYNGEERAKGNILERFSAQQFPDLHSELNLSSLELGDSALYFCASSLTSGRAGSGANVLTFGAGSRLTVL.

This chain links TRBV2 with TRBJ2-1; D gene uncertain. Trimming took 0 bases from V and 3 from J, leaving 18 bases between them. Germline V CDR1 and CDR2: SNHLY, FYNNEI. This CDR3 comprises 18 residues. The CDR3 protein is CASSEALLAAQRYNEQFF. The DNA of the CDR3 is TGTGCCAGCAGTGAAGCGCTTCTGGCGGCCCAACGCTACAATGAGCAGTTCTTC.

This clone was observed once. V is TRBV6-5 and J is TRBJ2-2; 7 nucleotides agree with TRBD2. Germline V CDR1 and CDR2: MNHEY, SVGAGI. J lost 4 bases, V lost 8 bases, and 7 bases had no gene match. This CDR3 has 14 amino acids. CDR3 sequence: CASRGRVTTGELFF. The CDR3 DNA sequence: TGTGCCAGCCGGGGGAGGGTTACCACCGGGGAGCTGTTTTTT.

This clone was seen just once. The chain recombines TRBV20-1 with TRBJ2-7; no clear D gene. Germline V gene lookup returns CDR1 DFQATT and CDR2 SNEGSKA (reference sequence). V lost 6 bases to trimming and J lost 3 bases, with 9 bases between them. The CDR3 covers 11 residues. CDR3: CSATFGYEQYF. In DNA form, the CDR3 reads TGCAGTGCGACATTTGGCTACGAGCAGTACTTC.

The CDR3 sequence: CASSLSGGTNEQFF. The CDR3 DNA reads TGTGCCAGCAGCTTGTCGGGAGGGACCAATGAGCAGTTCTTC. The V gene is TRBV7-3, the J gene TRBJ2-1; TRBD2 aligns across 8 bases. Germline lookup yields CDR1 SGHTA and CDR2 FQGTGA. This CDR3 spans 14 amino acids. The ends lost 3 bases at V and 6 bases at J; junction bases unmatched: 4. The full variable domain, its missing parts supplied by reference TRBV7-3 and TRBJ2-1, is GAGVSQTPSNKVTEKGKYVELRCDPISGHTALYWYRQSLGQGPEFLIYFQGTGAADDSGLPNDRFFAVRPEGSVSTLKIQRTERGDSAVYLCASSLSGGTNEQFFGPGTRLTVL.

The chain uses TRBV14 and TRBJ2-1, with D possibly matching TRBD2 (5 bases). Germline V gene data show CDR1 as SGHDN and CDR2 as FVKESK. Trimming removed 2 bases at V and 8 bases at J, with 10 bases between. The CDR3 has 13 amino acids. The CDR3 bases are TGTGCCAGCAGCCAATTTTACGGGGATGAGCAGTTCTTC. Translating it yields CASSQFYGDEQFF. Full variable domain (remainder filled in from reference TRBV14 and TRBJ2-1): EAGVTQFPSHSVIEKGQTVTLRCDPISGHDNLYWYRRVMGKEIKFLLHFVKESKQDESGMPNNRFLAERTGGTYSTLKVQPAELEDSGVYFCASSQFYGDEQFFGPGTRLTVL.

J is TRBJ1-2 and V is TRBV6-6, with TRBD1 as a possible D gene (5 bases). V was trimmed by 7 bases and J by 1 base, leaving 16 bases between them. The CDR3 is 15 amino acids. In germline, CDR1 is MNHNY, CDR2 SVGAGI (reference sequence). The DNA for the CDR3 is TGTGCCAGCATTGGTTTGCGGGGGATTAACTATGGCTACACCTTC. The encoded protein is CASIGLRGINYGYTF.

The chain joins TRBV5-4 to TRBJ2-5; TRBD2 matches at 10 bases. The CDR3 has 17 residues. V lost 0 bases, J lost 6 bases, and 11 bases stayed unmatched. Germline assignment: CDR1 SGHNT and CDR2 YYREEE (reference sequence). The CDR3 reads CASSLASGASGSKTQYF. The CDR3 bases are TGTGCCAGCAGCTTGGCATCGGGAGCTAGCGGGAGTAAGACCCAGTACTTC.

This sequence joins TRBV7-2 and TRBJ1-4, with D possibly TRBD1 on 5 matching bases. The germline CDR1 and CDR2 sequences are SGHTA and FQGNSA. The CDR3 runs to 15 residues. Trimming shortened V by 5 bases and J by 8 bases, and 18 bases separated the two germline ends. The CDR3 sequence: CASSQHRTSEEKLFF. CDR3 nucleotide sequence: TGTGCCAGCAGCCAGCACAGGACTAGTGAGGAAAAACTGTTTTTT.

This clone was seen more than once but under ten times. This chain joins TRBV3-1 (or the pseudogene TRBV3-2) and TRBJ2-7; 13 nucleotides agree with TRBD2. Germline-derived CDR1 and CDR2 are LGHDT and YNNKEL (reference sequence). Unmatched junction bases numbered 10, after V lost 4 bases and J lost 10 bases. CDR3 length equals 15 residues. The CDR3 DNA reads as TGTGCCAGCAGCCTGAAAGGACTAGCGGGAGAAAAACAGTACTTC. It specifies CASSLKGLAGEKQYF.

The chain has TRBV11-3 and TRBJ1-1; no definite D call. The ends were cut back, 5 bases at V and 1 base at J, with 11 bases in the middle. This CDR3 is built from 14 residues. Per germline, CDR1 SGHNT and CDR2 YENEEA. The CDR3 sequence is CASSASPGNTEAFF. Written as DNA, the CDR3 is TGTGCCAGCAGCGCATCCCCGGGGAACACTGAAGCTTTCTTT.

This chain links TRBV6-5 with TRBJ1-5, with D perhaps matching TRBD1 (5 bases). Germline V gene sequence: CDR1 MNHEY, CDR2 SVGAGI. V was clipped by 5 bases and J by 3 bases, with 11 bases between them. The CDR3 runs to 14 residues. The CDR3 protein is CASSRSGVNQPQHF. CDR3 DNA sequence: TGTGCCAGCAGTCGCTCGGGGGTCAATCAGCCCCAGCATTTT.

The rearrangement uses TRBV19 and TRBJ2-1; TRBD2 might be the D (6 bases). The length of the CDR3 is 16 residues. CDR1 is LNHDA and CDR2 is SQIVND in the germline V gene (reference sequence). Trimming took off 3 bases at V and 0 bases at J, with 12 bases between the two ends. CDR3 region: CASSISGPSSYNEQFF. The CDR3 coding sequence is TGTGCCAGTAGTATCAGCGGGCCTAGCTCCTACAATGAGCAGTTCTTC. The entire variable domain, with the rest obtained from reference TRBV19 and TRBJ2-1, is as follows: DGGITQSPKYLFRKEGQNVTLSCEQNLNHDAMYWYRQDPGQGLRLIYYSQIVNDFQKGDIAEGYSVSREKKESFPLTVTSAQKNPTAFYLCASSISGPSSYNEQFFGPGTRLTVL.

V usage is TRBV7-8 and J usage is TRBJ2-5, with D tentatively TRBD2 (6 bases). Between the trimmed V and J ends, which lost 5 bases and 7 bases, there was a span of 11 bases. This CDR3 comprises 12 residues. Germline loops: CDR1 SGHVS, CDR2 FQNEAQ. CDR3 nucleotides: TGTGCCAGCAGCCTAATGGGGGGGACCCAGTACTTC. Amino acids: CASSLMGGTQYF.

Comment on this clone: Within the sample, other DNA sequences also encode this same CDR3. This chain links TRBV28 with TRBJ2-7, with 9 bases lining up with TRBD1. J lost 2 bases, V lost 6 bases, and 5 bases had no gene match. Per germline, CDR1 MDHEN and CDR2 SYDVKM. This CDR3 region has 14 residues. CDR3 loop: CASRSTGGPYEQYF. The CDR3 region has the DNA TGTGCCAGCAGGTCGACAGGGGGACCCTACGAGCAGTACTTC.

This chain links TRBV19 with TRBJ2-1; TRBD2 might be the D (6 bases). The CDR3 runs 14 residues. V lost 6 bases and J lost 13, with 22 bases in between. Germline assignment: CDR1 LNHDA and CDR2 SQIVND (reference sequence). The CDR3 DNA reads as TGTGCCAGTAGGCGGTCCGGGGGAAAAACCCGTCAGTTCTTC. It codes for CASRRSGGKTRQFF.

The chain is built from TRBV6-1 and TRBJ2-3; possible D gene TRBD2, 5 bases. The CDR3 is made up of 14 amino acids. Germline V CDR1 and CDR2: MNHNS, SASEGT. V was clipped by 3 bases and J by 8 bases, with 15 bases between them. The CDR3 DNA reads TGTGCCAGCAGTGATCAGGACGGGATTGCTACGCAGTATTTT. Translated, it gives CASSDQDGIATQYF.

The chain combines TRBV10-3 with TRBJ2-3; 9 positions agree with TRBD2. Germline V gene lookup returns CDR1 ENHRY and CDR2 SYGVKD. With 8 bases clipped from V and 3 bases from J, the junction kept 6 bases outside the gene matches. The CDR3 consists of 14 residues. CDR3 sequence (DNA): TGTGCCATCCTAGCGGGGAGAGAGACAGATACGCAGTATTTT. Its protein is CAILAGRETDTQYF.

The rearrangement joins TRBV10-1 to TRBJ2-3, with D unresolved. This CDR3 has 16 residues. The V gene's germline CDR1 is WNHNN and CDR2 SYGVQD (reference sequence). Trimming removed 3 bases at V and 6 bases at J, with 19 bases between. The CDR3 sequence is CASSDRVRLIVDTQYF. In DNA, the CDR3 is TGCGCCAGCAGTGATAGAGTCAGGCTTATAGTGGATACGCAGTATTTT.

This clone showed up just once. The chain recombines TRBV5-4 with TRBJ1-1, with unresolved D. Germline V gene lookup returns CDR1 SGHNT and CDR2 YYREEE (reference sequence). This CDR3 is 13 amino acids long. Between the trimmed V and J ends, which lost 1 base and 1 base, there was a span of 5 bases. CDR3 DNA sequence: TGTGCCAGCAGCTTGCCAGAGAACACTGAAGCTTTCTTT. Its translation: CASSLPENTEAFF.

The genes are TRBV7-9 and TRBJ2-7; the D gene is possibly TRBD2 (6 bases). Trimming took off 2 bases at V and 6 bases at J, with 14 bases between the two ends. The CDR3 loop spans 14 amino acids. CDR1 and CDR2 (germline): SEHNR, FQNEAQ (reference sequence). The CDR3 is CASSLSSTRSEQYF. CDR3 nucleotides: TGTGCCAGCAGCTTATCCTCGACTAGATCCGAGCAGTACTTC.

The V call is TRBV18, the J call TRBJ1-6, with 7 bases aligning to TRBD1. Trimming removed 6 bases from V and 7 bases from J; junction bases left unmatched: 6. The CDR3 is 14 amino acids. Germline V lookup: CDR1 KGHSH, CDR2 LQKENI. In nucleotides, the CDR3 is TGTGCCAGCTCTAACTCACAGGGGAATTCACCCCTCCACTTT. Translated, it gives CASSNSQGNSPLHF.